These 28 T cell receptor beta chains were all obtained from the same sample, sequenced in a study of blood T cell repertoires in COVID-19. The assay was immunoSEQ multiplex PCR, and TCRdb's table has in-frame clones only and misses some. The sample consists of fewer than 200,000 clones, about four fifths of them appearing once. Specimen: peripheral blood. The receptors come from a woman aged 55 to 70 with COVID-19, enrolled during active disease.

This clone was counted once. The genes are TRBV15 and TRBJ2-1; D is ambiguous. This CDR3 is 16 amino acids long. V was shortened by 3 bases and J by 5 bases, with 17 bases between the two germline ends. The V gene's germline CDR1 is LNHNV and CDR2 YYDKDF (reference sequence). In DNA form, the CDR3 reads TGTGCCACCAGCAGTTCCCGGGTCGGGTGGAACAATGAGCAGTTCTTC. This encodes CATSSSRVGWNNEQFF.

The genes are TRBV5-1 and TRBJ2-5; 9 bases agree with TRBD2. Germline-derived CDR1 and CDR2 are SGHRS and YFSETQ. V was pared by 4 bases and J by 5 bases, with 9 bases of the junction left unmatched. The CDR3 has 15 amino acids. The CDR3 region has the DNA TGCGCCAGCAGCATCGCGGGAGGGCATGGGGAGACCCAGTACTTC. Protein sequence: CASSIAGGHGETQYF.

This clone was seen a few times. The V gene is TRBV6-4, the J gene TRBJ2-3; D is unresolved. This CDR3 region has 13 residues. The germline V gene has CDR1 MRHNA and CDR2 SNTAGT. Trimming left V 4 bases short and J 0 bases short, with 5 bases between. The DNA of the CDR3 is TGTGCCAGCAGTGCTTCCAGCACAGATACGCAGTATTTT. Protein product: CASSASSTDTQYF.

The chain has TRBV28 and TRBJ2-7; 7 bases align to TRBD2. Per germline, CDR1 MDHEN and CDR2 SYDVKM. CDR3 length: 14 residues. Unmatched junction bases numbered 11, after V lost 7 bases and J lost 5 bases. CDR3 residues: CASTSGGYEHEQYV. CDR3 coding DNA: TGTGCCAGCACCTCGGGGGGTTACGAACACGAGCAGTACGTC.

This clone was recorded only once. This rearrangement joins TRBV30 to TRBJ2-7, with D possibly being TRBD2 (5 bases). CDR1 and CDR2 from the germline V gene are GTSNPN and SVGIG (reference sequence). Trimming took 3 bases from V and 4 from J, leaving 13 bases between them. The CDR3 extends over 13 amino acids. The DNA of the CDR3 is TGTGCCTGGAGGAGTGGAGGCGCGTACGAGCAGTACTTC. Translated, it gives CAWRSGGAYEQYF.

The chain links TRBV9 to TRBJ2-1; 13 bases are a match to TRBD2. The V gene's germline CDR1 is SGDLS and CDR2 YYNGEE. This CDR3 comprises 15 residues. V shed 3 bases, J shed 7 bases, and the junction held 4 bases outside the gene matches. The CDR3 loop is CASSATSGGANEQFF. The CDR3, as DNA: TGTGCCAGCAGCGCAACTAGCGGGGGGGCTAATGAGCAGTTCTTC. Full variable domain (remainder filled in from reference TRBV9 and TRBJ2-1): DSGVTQTPKHLITATGQRVTLRCSPRSGDLSVYWYQQSLDQGLQFLIQYYNGEERAKGNILERFSAQQFPDLHSELNLSSLELGDSALYFCASSATSGGANEQFFGPGTRLTVL.

The chain has TRBV2 and TRBJ1-3; 7 bases line up with TRBD1. Looked up from germline, CDR1 is SNHLY and CDR2 is FYNNEI. The CDR3 consists of 14 residues. V lost 8 bases, J lost 0 bases, and 4 bases stayed unmatched. Here the CDR3 reads CASGQGVSGNTIYF. The DNA of the CDR3 is TGTGCCAGCGGGCAGGGGGTCTCTGGAAACACCATATATTTT.

This clone has just a few counts. The rearrangement joins TRBV14 to TRBJ1-6; D unresolved. The CDR3 spans 14 residues. V lost 6 bases to trimming and J lost 9 bases, with 15 bases between them. Germline V CDR1 and CDR2: SGHDN, FVKESK. This chain's CDR3 is CASSLRTAGSPLHF. For the CDR3, the DNA is TGTGCCAGCAGTCTCCGTACAGCGGGTTCACCCCTCCACTTT.

V usage is TRBV19 and J usage is TRBJ2-1, with no clear D. CDR3 length equals 13 residues. Germline-derived CDR1 and CDR2 are LNHDA and SQIVND (reference sequence). Trimming took off 2 bases at V and 6 bases at J, with 8 bases between the two ends. DNA for the CDR3: TGTGCCAGTAGTATATCGTCGGGCAATGAGCAGTTCTTC. Protein: CASSISSGNEQFF.

The rearrangement links TRBV5-1 to TRBJ2-7, with 12 nucleotides matching TRBD2. The V gene end was trimmed by 7 bases and the J gene end by 7 bases; junction bases not matched to a gene: 12. This CDR3 is 15 amino acids long. Looked up from germline, CDR1 is SGHRS and CDR2 is YFSETQ. The CDR3 reads CASSTSGGRLGEQYV. CDR3 coding DNA: TGCGCCAGCTCGACTAGCGGGGGCCGCCTGGGGGAGCAGTACGTC.

This sequence joins TRBV4-3 and TRBJ2-7; 11 positions match TRBD2. CDR1 LGHNA and CDR2 YSLEER come from the germline V gene. The ends lost 0 bases at V and 5 bases at J; junction bases unmatched: 3. This CDR3 has 15 amino acids. CDR3: CASSQELLAGDEQYF. The CDR3 DNA follows: TGCGCCAGCAGCCAAGAATTACTAGCGGGAGACGAGCAGTACTTC.

The V and J genes are TRBV11-1 and TRBJ1-2; tentatively, D is TRBD1 (5 bases). The germline V gene encodes CDR1 SGHAT and CDR2 FQDESV (reference sequence). The CDR3 is 14 amino acids. V lost 5 bases, J lost 0 bases, and 10 bases lay in between. CDR3 sequence reads: CASSLDRSNYGYTF. CDR3 DNA sequence: TGTGCCAGCAGCCTCGACAGATCTAACTATGGCTACACCTTC.

The V gene is TRBV9, the J gene TRBJ2-7; D is possibly TRBD1 (6 bases). The CDR3 is 15 residues long. Germline V gives CDR1 SGDLS, CDR2 YYNGEE. V was trimmed by 3 bases and J by 0 bases, leaving 13 bases between them. CDR3 amino acids: CASSEGQGLSYEQYF. The DNA of the CDR3 is TGTGCCAGCAGCGAAGGTCAGGGGCTCTCCTACGAGCAGTACTTC. The full variable domain, completed using reference TRBV9 and TRBJ2-7, is DSGVTQTPKHLITATGQRVTLRCSPRSGDLSVYWYQQSLDQGLQFLIQYYNGEERAKGNILERFSAQQFPDLHSELNLSSLELGDSALYFCASSEGQGLSYEQYFGPGTRLTVT.

The chain carries TRBV6-1 and TRBJ2-1; tentatively, D is TRBD1 (5 bases). This CDR3 comprises 15 residues. Trimming shortened V by 3 bases and J by 3 bases, and 12 bases separated the two germline ends. Germline CDR1 is MNHNS and CDR2 is SASEGT. Here the CDR3 DNA reads TGTGCCAGCAGTGAGGTGGACATCCGCTACAATGAGCAGTTCTTC. This codes for CASSEVDIRYNEQFF.

The chain employs TRBV19 and TRBJ2-3; D is unresolved. The V gene lost 7 bases and the J gene lost 3 bases, with 14 bases spanning the gap. The CDR3 totals 14 residues. CDR1 is LNHDA and CDR2 is SQIVND in the germline V gene (reference sequence). This CDR3 is CASKSSHTTDTQYF. The CDR3 bases are TGTGCCAGTAAAAGTTCCCATACAACAGATACGCAGTATTTT.

The chain links TRBV2 to TRBJ2-2; 9 nucleotides line up with TRBD2. Germline CDR1 and CDR2: SNHLY and FYNNEI. Germline trimming cut 5 bases from V and 7 bases from J; bases unmatched to any gene: 11. The CDR3 spans 16 residues. The CDR3 sequence: CASSRASGKVSGELFF. The CDR3 region has the DNA TGTGCCAGCAGTAGAGCTAGCGGGAAGGTTAGCGGGGAGCTGTTTTTT.

This chain uses TRBV5-1 with TRBJ2-2, with D possibly matching TRBD2 (6 bases). The CDR3 extends over 17 amino acids. Germline V gene data show CDR1 as SGHRS and CDR2 as YFSETQ. V shed 4 bases and J shed 0 bases, with 16 bases lying between them. CDR3 sequence: CASSPGGAGPNTGELFF. The CDR3 DNA sequence: TGCGCCAGCAGCCCCGGGGGAGCGGGTCCGAACACCGGGGAGCTGTTTTTT.

This chain uses TRBV4-2 with TRBJ2-3; TRBD2 matches 15 bases. The CDR3 is 18 amino acids. The germline V gene encodes CDR1 LGHNA and CDR2 YNFKEQ. With V trimmed by 1 base and J by 2 bases, 4 bases remained unmatched. The CDR3 reads CASSQGTSGGAVTDTQYF. The CDR3 DNA is TGTGCCAGCAGCCAAGGGACTAGCGGGGGGGCTGTCACAGATACGCAGTATTTT.

V and J are TRBV6-5 and TRBJ2-7, with TRBD1 matching 8 bases. Germline V gene lookup returns CDR1 MNHEY and CDR2 SVGAGI. The CDR3 is 13 amino acids. Trimming removed 8 bases from V and 1 base from J; junction bases left unmatched: 4. The CDR3 here is CASRQGLSYEQYF. The CDR3 nucleotides read TGTGCCAGCCGACAGGGGTTATCCTACGAGCAGTACTTC.

V usage is TRBV5-1 and J usage is TRBJ1-1, with D unclear. The CDR3 length is 13 residues. Germline V CDR1 and CDR2: SGHRS, YFSETQ. V lost 1 base and J 0 bases, leaving 4 bases between the germline ends. Here the CDR3 DNA reads TGCGCCAGCAGCTTGTTCATGAACACTGAAGCTTTCTTT. Translated, it gives CASSLFMNTEAFF.

This rearrangement joins TRBV28 to TRBJ1-6, with D possibly being TRBD1 (5 bases). The V end lost 8 bases, the J end lost 7 bases, and 15 bases lay between the germline ends. The CDR3 runs 14 residues. Germline lookup yields CDR1 MDHEN and CDR2 SYDVKM. The DNA of the CDR3 is TGTGCCAGCGGGGAAGGGGCGGCGAATTCACCCCTCCACTTT. Its protein is CASGEGAANSPLHF.

This clone was picked up one time. This chain joins TRBV4-2 and TRBJ1-2, with D possibly being TRBD1 (6 bases). Between the trimmed V and J ends, which lost 1 base and 1 base, there was a span of 13 bases. Germline V gene lookup returns CDR1 LGHNA and CDR2 YNFKEQ. This CDR3 has 16 residues. CDR3 sequence reads: CASSQGLQGRNYGYTF. The CDR3 DNA follows: TGTGCCAGCAGCCAAGGACTACAGGGTCGTAACTATGGCTACACCTTC.

The chain couples TRBV4-3 to TRBJ1-6, with D tentatively TRBD1 (5 bases). Trimming cost V 0 bases and J 4 bases, with 10 bases left between them. The CDR3 is 16 residues long. Germline CDR1 and CDR2: LGHNA and YSLEER. The CDR3 bases are TGCGCCAGCAGCCAAGAAGCCCCAGGGTATAATTCACCCCTCCACTTT. Translating gives CASSQEAPGYNSPLHF.

This sequence joins TRBV6-5 and TRBJ2-5; TRBD2 agrees at 14 bases. The germline CDR1 and CDR2 sequences are MNHEY and SVGAGI. With V trimmed by 6 bases and J by 5 bases, 5 bases remained unmatched. This CDR3 is built from 15 residues. The CDR3 here is CASRTSGGVWETQYF. DNA for the CDR3: TGTGCCAGCAGGACTAGCGGGGGGGTATGGGAGACCCAGTACTTC.

The chain uses TRBV30 and TRBJ2-2, with 8 bases lining up with TRBD2. CDR1 and CDR2 from the germline V gene are GTSNPN and SVGIG (reference sequence). The length of the CDR3 is 15 residues. J was trimmed by 0 bases and V by 5 bases; bases with no gene match: 5. CDR3 sequence (DNA): TGTGCCTGGGGACTAGCAGAAGCGAACACCGGGGAGCTGTTTTTT. Translated, it gives CAWGLAEANTGELFF.

This sequence joins TRBV29-1 and TRBJ2-7; D remains unclear. V was pared by 4 bases and J by 0 bases, with 13 bases between. CDR1 is SQVTM and CDR2 is ANQGSEA in the germline V gene. This CDR3 is built from 14 residues. CDR3 DNA sequence: TGCAGCGTTGTTCTAACAGCCCTCTCCTACGAGCAGTACTTC. Its translation: CSVVLTALSYEQYF.

This sequence joins TRBV23-1 and TRBJ1-2; 10 bases agree with TRBD1. TRBV23-1 is an open reading frame, and its role is uncertain. The CDR3 is 15 residues long. V lost 3 bases, J lost 8 bases, and 9 bases stayed unmatched. CDR3 DNA: TGCGCCAGCAGTCACTCGACAGGGGGCGTTTGCGGCTACACCTTC. Residues: CASSHSTGGVCGYTF.

This clone came up a few times. V usage is TRBV20-1 and J usage is TRBJ2-7; no firm D call. V was shortened by 2 bases and J by 6 bases, with 8 bases between the two germline ends. There are 11 residues in the CDR3. Germline loops: CDR1 DFQATT, CDR2 SNEGSKA (reference sequence). CDR3 protein: CSARSPSEQYF. The CDR3 bases are TGCAGTGCTAGATCCCCTAGCGAGCAGTACTTC.